The subject of this entry is one TCR beta chain. Its antigen is as yet unknown. This CDR3 is built from 15 residues. Germline assignment: CDR1 MNHEY and CDR2 SMNVEV (reference sequence). V gave up 0 bases and J gave up 0 bases, with 8 bases separating them. This entry is derived from a study of cytomegalovirus exposure and HLA in healthy donors. Findings and caveats of the study: According to the study, roughly 160 TCR beta chains were cytomegalovirus-associated.

The assay was immunoSEQ multiplex PCR, and TCRdb's table has in-frame clones only and misses some. The data hold 100,000 or so clones, with around 83% observed a single time. The rearrangement joins TRBV27 to TRBJ1-2; no firm D call. This sequence originates from a woman between 18 and 29 years old in good health and CMV-seropositive. Sample: PBMCs. CDR3 sequence reads: CASSLSWSANYGYTF. The CDR3 DNA reads TGTGCCAGCAGTTTATCCTGGTCAGCTAACTATGGCTACACCTTC.